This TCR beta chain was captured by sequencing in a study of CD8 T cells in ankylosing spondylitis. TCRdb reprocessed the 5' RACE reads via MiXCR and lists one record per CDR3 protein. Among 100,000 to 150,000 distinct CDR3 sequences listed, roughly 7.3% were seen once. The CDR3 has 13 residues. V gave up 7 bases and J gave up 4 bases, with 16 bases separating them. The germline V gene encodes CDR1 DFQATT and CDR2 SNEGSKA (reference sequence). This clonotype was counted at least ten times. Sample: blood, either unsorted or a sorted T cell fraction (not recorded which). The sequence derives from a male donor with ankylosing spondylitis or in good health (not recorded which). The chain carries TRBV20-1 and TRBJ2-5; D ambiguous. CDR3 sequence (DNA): TGCAGTGTGCCATGGTGGGGTGGAGAGACCCAGTACTTC. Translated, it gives CSVPWWGGETQYF.